The 14 T cell receptor beta chains below all came from one sample that was sequenced in a study of T-cell reconstitution after alpha-beta-depleted transplantation in children. The TCRbeta library was prepared with unique molecular identifiers. In TCRdb, the PCR reads were re-called with MiXCR into one record per CDR3 protein. The sample holds roughly 200,000 distinct CDR3 sequences, approximately 9.5% seen once. The source was PBMCs from the stem cell graft donor, collected from the stem cell graft. The source of these receptors is a human donor who donated a stem cell graft to a child with acute lymphoblastic leukemia.

This clonotype was seen ten or more times. This chain uses TRBV5-6 with TRBJ2-7; 9 bases are shared with TRBD1. This CDR3 spans 15 amino acids. With 6 bases clipped from V and 5 bases from J, the junction kept 12 bases outside the gene matches. Germline lookup yields CDR1 SGHDT and CDR2 YYEEEE. The CDR3 is CASNRDRVGEDEQYF. DNA of the CDR3: TGTGCCAGCAACAGGGACAGGGTTGGGGAAGACGAGCAGTACTTC.

For this clonotype: The junction differs from germline at one of its ends, possibly a read error. CDR3 loop: CASSLGQGAEQHF. The DNA of the CDR3 is TGTGCCAGCAGCCTGGGACAGGGGGCTGAGCAGCACTTC. The chain combines TRBV27 with TRBJ2-7; TRBD1 agrees at 12 bases. Germline CDR1 and CDR2: MNHEY and SMNVEV (reference sequence). CDR3 size: 13 residues.

This chain uses TRBV27 with TRBJ1-2, with D perhaps TRBD1 (6 bases). This CDR3 contains 16 residues. The V end was cut by 3 bases, the J end by 2 bases, with 16 bases between. Germline values: CDR1 MNHEY, CDR2 SMNVEV (reference sequence). In DNA form, the CDR3 reads TGTGCCAGCAGTTTCATCATCGGGGGGCTGAACTATGGCTACACCTTC. Amino acid sequence: CASSFIIGGLNYGYTF.

There are a few counts of this clonotype. The V gene is TRBV6-5, the J gene TRBJ1-2; 8 positions agree with TRBD1. The ends lost 4 bases at V and 3 bases at J; junction bases unmatched: 7. The CDR3 totals 15 residues. The germline V gene has CDR1 MNHEY and CDR2 SVGAGI. CDR3 DNA: TGTGCCAGCAGTTCCGACAGGGGTTTCGACTATGGCTACACCTTC. It is translated as CASSSDRGFDYGYTF.

The rearrangement uses TRBV7-9 and TRBJ2-3; 8 bases line up with TRBD2. Unmatched junction bases numbered 10, after V lost 6 bases and J lost 2 bases. Germline V gives CDR1 SEHNR, CDR2 FQNEAQ (reference sequence). The CDR3 length is 16 residues. CDR3 sequence reads: CASSGERGQLTDTQYF. The DNA of the CDR3 is TGTGCCAGCAGTGGAGAGCGGGGGCAGCTCACAGATACGCAGTATTTT.

V usage is TRBV12-3 or TRBV12-4 and J usage is TRBJ1-5, with D possibly being TRBD1 (6 bases). CDR3 length equals 13 residues. V lost 6 bases, J lost 7 bases, and 13 bases lay in between. CDR3 nucleotide sequence: TGTGCCAGCAGCCCCGACAGGTACCAGCCCCAGCATTTT. Residues: CASSPDRYQPQHF.

At least ten counts were recorded for this clonotype. The chain joins TRBV6-1 to TRBJ2-7; D assignment may be TRBD1 or TRBD2 (6 bases each). Germline-derived CDR1 and CDR2 are MNHNS and SASEGT. The V end was cut by 1 base, the J end by 3 bases, with 10 bases between. This CDR3 comprises 14 residues. The CDR3 bases are TGTGCCAGCAGTGAAGTAGGGGGGAGCTACGAGCAGTACTTC. Its translation: CASSEVGGSYEQYF.

CDR3 DNA sequence: TGTGCCAGCAGTCCCGGGACACAAGTTTATTTGGCCCAGTACTTC. Its translation is CASSPGTQVYLAQYF. V usage is TRBV6-1 and J usage is TRBJ2-5, with D possibly matching TRBD1 (6 bases). This CDR3 has 15 amino acids. CDR1 is MNHNS, CDR2 SASEGT, per germline. V was pared by 5 bases and J by 9 bases, with 22 bases between.

This clonotype was counted between two and nine times. The V and J genes are TRBV2 and TRBJ2-3; the match to TRBD2 covers 9 bases. Germline CDR1 is SNHLY and CDR2 is FYNNEI. The CDR3 has 14 residues. V dropped 4 bases and J dropped 6; count of bases not matched to a gene: 5. The CDR3 nucleotides are TGTGCCAGCAGTGGGACTAGCGAAACGGATACGCAGTATTTT. It translates to CASSGTSETDTQYF.

The V call is TRBV14, the J call TRBJ2-5; D remains ambiguous. This CDR3 is 13 amino acids long. CDR1 and CDR2 (germline): SGHDN, FVKESK. Deletions cut 3 bases from V and 13 bases from J, with 18 bases between. In DNA, the CDR3 is TGTGCCAGCAGCCATGTCAGGATGGATCTTGTGTACTTC. Residues: CASSHVRMDLVYF.

This clonotype was detected ten times or more. This rearrangement joins TRBV12-3 or TRBV12-4 to TRBJ1-1; 7 positions match TRBD1. V trimming: 3 bases; J trimming: 6 bases; junction bases outside the gene matches: 7. The CDR3 is 14 residues long. The CDR3 loop reads CASSLPGQSPEAFF. In nucleotides, the CDR3 is TGTGCCAGCAGTTTGCCGGGACAGTCTCCTGAAGCTTTCTTT.

This clonotype has a count of ten or more. The rearrangement links TRBV27 to TRBJ2-2, with no clear D. From germline, CDR1 is MNHEY and CDR2 SMNVEV (reference sequence). The CDR3 runs to 13 residues. Trimming pared 2 bases from V and 3 bases from J, leaving 4 bases between. The CDR3 reads CASSLEDTGELFF. The CDR3 DNA sequence: TGTGCCAGCAGTTTAGAGGACACCGGGGAGCTGTTTTTT.

The chain joins TRBV5-1 to TRBJ2-3; the D call may be TRBD1 or TRBD2 (5 bases each). Germline-derived CDR1 and CDR2 are SGHRS and YFSETQ. The CDR3 runs to 15 residues. Trimming cost V 2 bases and J 4 bases, with 14 bases left between them. The CDR3 here is CASSLQVLGADTQYF. The CDR3 coding sequence is TGCGCCAGCAGCTTACAGGTACTCGGGGCAGATACGCAGTATTTT.

Many counts were recorded for this clonotype. This chain uses TRBV7-9 with TRBJ2-3, with D possibly being TRBD2 (7 bases). V was cut by 5 bases and J by 5 bases, with 17 bases left in between. This CDR3 is 15 amino acids long. Germline V gene data show CDR1 as SEHNR and CDR2 as FQNEAQ (reference sequence). CDR3 residues: CASSQRGAFGDTQYF. CDR3 nucleotide sequence: TGTGCCAGCAGCCAACGGGGGGCCTTCGGAGATACGCAGTATTTT.